The sequence of this T cell receptor beta chain was determined in a study of identical twins. Overall study findings and caveats: Zero-insertion analyses could be partly confounded by invariant MAIT and iNKT cells.

TCRdb independently ran MiXCR on the 5' RACE reads; one entry per CDR3 protein. Among around 1.7 million distinct CDR3 sequences, 32% were seen once, and the ten largest hold about 0.27%. V was cut by 6 bases and J by 1 base, with 10 bases left in between. Germline V gene sequence: CDR1 SGHRS, CDR2 YFSETQ. The CDR3 has 14 residues. As to this clonotype: The antigen is not known.

The receptor's source is a newborn girl in good health. The sequencing input was cord blood. V usage is TRBV5-1 and J usage is TRBJ2-2, with a tentative D call TRBD1 (5 bases). The CDR3 loop reads CASKGQGNTGELFF. The CDR3 DNA reads TGCGCCAGCAAGGGGCAGGGGAACACCGGGGAGCTGTTTTTT.